A single TCR beta chain is shown here with its context. The data were obtained in a study of blood T cell repertoires in COVID-19. In the original analysis: Reference gene primer amplification in the assay estimated nucleated cell counts. Repertoires were generated with immunoSEQ multiplex PCR, while TCRdb's copy carries only in-frame clones and drops some. V and J calls and clone size are those listed in that table; D and trimming were worked out from the DNA. Among about 320,000 clones listed, approximately 90% were seen once. CDR1 is SGHAT, CDR2 FQNNGV, per germline. This CDR3 is 13 amino acids long. Trimming left V 3 bases short and J 2 bases short, with 7 bases between.

The chain links TRBV11-2 to TRBJ2-5; D perhaps matches TRBD2 (5 bases). Sequenced material: PBMCs or T cells enriched from blood (not recorded which). The receptor's source is a woman aged 25 to 39 who had recovered from COVID-19. This chain's CDR3 is CASSFGVQETQYF. CDR3 nucleotides: TGTGCCAGCAGCTTCGGGGTTCAAGAGACCCAGTACTTC.